Listed below are T cell receptor beta chains from one sample, sequenced in a study of cytomegalovirus exposure and HLA in healthy donors. The table came from immunoSEQ multiplex PCR; TCRdb's copy has only in-frame clones and leaves some out. The profile covers around 90,000 clones, with around three quarters appearing a single time and around 3% taken by the ten largest. The source material was PBMCs. These receptors all stem from a male donor in good health and CMV-seropositive. Each CDR3 is given with its conserved first and last residue. The D gene is left open where the match is weak. Some rows mark clone size as missing; the rest say once, few, many or name a class of expanded clone.

J,D,V,size,CDR3,DNA
TRBJ2-7,.,TRBV7-9,.,CASSLEATAGEQYF,TGTGCCAGCAGCTTAGAAGCGACGGCGGGAGAGCAGTACTTC
TRBJ2-5,TRBD2,TRBV5-4,.,CASSSGLAGKETQYF,TGTGCCAGCAGCTCCGGACTAGCGGGGAAGGAGACCCAGTACTTC
TRBJ1-6,TRBD1,TRBV7-9,.,CASSPNRGGNSPLHF,TGTGCCAGCAGTCCCAACAGGGGCGGTAATTCACCCCTCCACTTT
TRBJ1-3,.,TRBV9,once,CASSVALPAVGNTIYF,TGTGCCAGCAGCGTAGCTCTCCCCGCGGTGGGAAACACCATATATTTT
TRBJ2-7,TRBD2,TRBV30,.,CAWSGVRLAEPYEQYF,TGTGCCTGGAGTGGAGTCCGACTAGCGGAACCCTACGAGCAGTACTTC
TRBJ2-1,.,TRBV5-4,.,CASSLRGGRRNEQFF,TGTGCCAGCAGCTTAAGGGGGGGACGGCGCAATGAGCAGTTCTTC
TRBJ1-2,.,TRBV14,.,CASSDDSGFANYGYTF,TGTGCCAGCAGCGACGATTCAGGGTTTGCTAACTATGGCTACACCTTC
TRBJ2-1,TRBD1,TRBV10-1,.,CASSGTGGRNEQFF,TGCGCCAGCTCCGGGACAGGGGGTAGGAATGAGCAGTTCTTC
TRBJ1-2,TRBD1,TRBV6-5,.,CAIGTGGDYTF,TGTGCCATCGGGACAGGGGGCGACTACACCTTC
TRBJ2-1,TRBD2,TRBV5-1,.,CASSGRLAVIKGRNNEQFF,TGCGCCAGCAGCGGAAGACTAGCGGTAATAAAAGGGAGAAACAATGAGCAGTTCTTC
TRBJ2-2,TRBD2,TRBV19,.,CASSIRLAGNTGELFF,TGTGCCAGTAGTATCCGACTAGCGGGGAACACCGGGGAGCTGTTTTTT
TRBJ1-1,.,TRBV6-1,once,CATLGAQNTEAFF,TGTGCCACCTTGGGGGCCCAGAACACTGAAGCTTTCTTT
TRBJ1-2,.,TRBV5-4,.,CASSLVAAYGYTF,TGTGCCAGCAGCTTGGTAGCAGCCTATGGCTACACCTTC
TRBJ1-5,.,TRBV27,.,CASSSIGGQPQHF,TGTGCCAGCAGTTCCATCGGGGGTCAGCCCCAGCATTTT
TRBJ1-2,.,TRBV30,few,CAWSRQFNYGYTF,TGTGCCTGGAGTCGACAGTTTAACTATGGCTACACCTTC
TRBJ1-4,.,TRBV19,.,CASSAATNEKLFF,TGTGCCAGTAGTGCAGCAACTAATGAAAAACTGTTTTTT
TRBJ2-3,TRBD1,TRBV5-1,.,CASRWTGSTDTQYF,TGCGCCAGCAGGTGGACAGGGAGCACAGATACGCAGTATTTT
TRBJ2-2,.,TRBV6-5,.,CDNHIQDTGELFF,TGTGACAACCATATTCAGGACACCGGGGAGCTGTTTTTT
TRBJ1-2,.,TRBV5-4,.,CASSLAGGFGYTF,TGTGCCAGCAGCTTGGCTGGGGGCTTTGGCTACACCTTC
TRBJ1-2,TRBD1,TRBV18,.,CASSSGDRGFGYGYTF,TGTGCCAGCTCATCAGGGGACAGGGGATTTGGCTATGGCTACACCTTC
TRBJ2-1,TRBD1,TRBV30,.,CAWSYGQGLDNEQFF,TGTGCCTGGAGTTACGGACAGGGTCTGGACAATGAGCAGTTCTTC
TRBJ2-5,TRBD1,TRBV9,.,CASATGQGAMETQYF,TGTGCCAGCGCGACGGGACAGGGGGCGATGGAGACCCAGTACTTC
TRBJ1-1,TRBD1,TRBV27,.,CASSSAGQGKTEAFF,TGTGCCAGCAGTTCAGCGGGACAGGGAAAAACTGAAGCTTTCTTT
TRBJ2-7,.,TRBV5-1,.,CASSLAGTYEQYF,TGCGCCAGCAGCTTGGCCGGGACCTACGAGCAGTACTTC
TRBJ1-1,.,TRBV9,.,CASSVSRGSEAFF,TGTGCCAGCAGCGTAAGTAGGGGGTCTGAAGCTTTCTTT
TRBJ1-1,.,TRBV7-2,.,CASSLVETGLMNTEAFF,TGTGCCAGCAGCTTAGTCGAGACAGGACTCATGAACACTGAAGCTTTCTTT
TRBJ1-1,.,TRBV10-2,few,CASSPTGMNTEAFF,TGCGCCAGCAGTCCGACAGGTATGAACACTGAAGCTTTCTTT